A single sample is the source of the 25 T cell receptor beta chains below, sequenced in a study of radiation and T cells in renal cell carcinoma. The data were produced by immunoSEQ multiplex PCR, yet TCRdb's version contains in-frame clones alone and is incomplete. The sample lists 150,000 to 190,000 clones, roughly 90% occurring once. Time point here: blood 2 weeks post-SBRT. Treatment meaning: 15 Gy SBRT to primary tumor, nephrectomy 4 weeks later. The sample here was blood, taken from a patient whose treatment included radiotherapy and nephrectomy. These TCRs come from a woman in her 50s with renal cell carcinoma.

This chain connects TRBV7-2 to TRBJ1-5; the D is unclear. The CDR3 is 14 residues long. V dropped 2 bases and J dropped 4 bases, with 9 bases sitting between them. CDR1 is SGHTA and CDR2 is FQGNSA in the germline V gene. The CDR3 spells CASSLHSGNQPQHF. CDR3 sequence (DNA): TGTGCCAGCAGCTTACATTCGGGGAATCAGCCCCAGCATTTT.

The chain carries TRBV28 and TRBJ1-2; D is unclear. Germline-derived CDR1 and CDR2 are MDHEN and SYDVKM. V was shortened by 5 bases and J by 1 base, with 14 bases between the two germline ends. The CDR3 consists of 15 residues. This CDR3 reads CASSVPRHDNYGYTF. The DNA of the CDR3 is TGTGCCAGCAGTGTCCCCAGACATGATAACTATGGCTACACCTTC.

This clone was seen once. The V gene is TRBV18, the J gene TRBJ2-5; unclear D gene. The V end lost 3 bases, the J end lost 1 base, and 12 bases lay between the germline ends. The CDR3 extends over 15 amino acids. Per germline, CDR1 KGHSH and CDR2 LQKENI. The DNA of the CDR3 is TGTGCCAGCTCACCCTTTCCCGATAGCCAAGAGACCCAGTACTTC. It translates to CASSPFPDSQETQYF.

This chain joins TRBV18 and TRBJ1-5, with a weak D call TRBD1 (5 bases). V dropped 3 bases and J dropped 0 bases, with 9 bases sitting between them. Germline V gives CDR1 KGHSH, CDR2 LQKENI. The CDR3 extends over 15 amino acids. The CDR3 sequence is CASSPGLYSNQPQHF. The CDR3 DNA reads TGTGCCAGCTCACCGGGGCTTTATAGCAATCAGCCCCAGCATTTT.

This chain uses TRBV18 with TRBJ2-2; a weak D match, TRBD1 (6 bases). Per the germline V gene, CDR1 is KGHSH and CDR2 is LQKENI. The V gene lost 3 bases and the J gene lost 0 bases, with 11 bases spanning the gap. This CDR3 has 16 residues. CDR3 sequence: CASSPGQTSNTGELFF. The CDR3 DNA is TGTGCCAGCTCACCCGGACAGACTTCGAACACCGGGGAGCTGTTTTTT.

The rearrangement links TRBV6-1 to TRBJ2-3; no definite D call. CDR3 length: 11 residues. V was pared by 8 bases and J by 6 bases, with 9 bases between. Germline V gene sequence: CDR1 MNHNS, CDR2 SASEGT. The CDR3 region is CASGSRDTQYF. CDR3 DNA: TGTGCCAGCGGCAGTAGGGATACGCAGTATTTT.

This clone was counted a single time. V gene TRBV6-6 combines with J gene TRBJ2-1; 7 bases are shared with TRBD1. V gave up 4 bases and J gave up 6 bases; unmatched junction bases: 9. This CDR3 is built from 15 residues. Germline CDR1 is MNHNY and CDR2 is SVGAGI (reference sequence). CDR3 nucleotide sequence: TGTGCCAGCAGTTCCATCGGGACAGCATTCAATGAGCAGTTCTTC. This encodes CASSSIGTAFNEQFF.

J is TRBJ1-6 and V is TRBV11-2, with D uncertain. Germline values: CDR1 SGHAT, CDR2 FQNNGV. V was trimmed by 5 bases and J by 10 bases, leaving 15 bases between them. The CDR3 totals 14 residues. The CDR3 reads CASSVQVPLSPLHF. CDR3 nucleotide sequence: TGTGCCAGCAGCGTACAAGTTCCCCTGTCACCCCTCCACTTT.

The gene calls are TRBV7-2 and TRBJ2-5, with unresolved D. Trimming cost V 0 bases and J 2 bases, with 10 bases left between them. The CDR3 is 15 residues long. Per the germline V gene, CDR1 is SGHTA and CDR2 is FQGNSA. The CDR3 here is CASSLAHNRQETQYF. The CDR3 nucleotides are TGTGCCAGCAGCTTAGCGCATAACAGACAAGAGACCCAGTACTTC.

The genes are TRBV13 and TRBJ2-2; D possibly uses TRBD1 or TRBD2 (5 bases each). The germline V and J ends were trimmed by 2 bases and 4 bases, with 11 bases remaining between them. The length of the CDR3 is 15 residues. Germline lookup yields CDR1 PRHDT and CDR2 FYEKMQ (reference sequence). DNA of the CDR3: TGTGCCAGCAGCTTAACCGGGACGGCCACCGGGGAGCTGTTTTTT. This sequence encodes CASSLTGTATGELFF. Variable domain in full (rest from reference TRBV13 and TRBJ2-2): AAGVIQSPRHLIKEKRETATLKCYPIPRHDTVYWYQQGPGQDPQFLISFYEKMQSDKGSIPDRFSAQQFSDYHSELNMSSLELGDSALYFCASSLTGTATGELFFGEGSRLTVL.

The J gene is TRBJ1-5, the V gene TRBV19, with 11 bases identical to TRBD1. CDR1 LNHDA and CDR2 SQIVND come from the germline V gene (reference sequence). The CDR3 has 17 amino acids. V trimming: 8 bases; J trimming: 0 bases; junction bases outside the gene matches: 9. CDR3 DNA: TGTGCCAGTGGCTGGACAGGGGGCAGAGCTAGCAATCAGCCCCAGCATTTT. Protein product: CASGWTGGRASNQPQHF.

The chain carries TRBV28 and TRBJ2-6; 7 bases match TRBD1. The CDR3 consists of 16 residues. The V gene's germline CDR1 is MDHEN and CDR2 SYDVKM. V lost 5 bases to trimming and J lost 4 bases; unmatched junction nucleotides: 8. Here the CDR3 DNA reads TGTGCCAGCAGTGGGACAGTCCACTCAGGGGCCAACGTCCTGACTTTC. Its protein is CASSGTVHSGANVLTF.

V and J are TRBV30 and TRBJ2-2; possible D gene TRBD2, 5 bases. Trimming cost V 1 base and J 3 bases, with 9 bases left between them. Looked up from germline, CDR1 is GTSNPN and CDR2 is SVGIG (reference sequence). This CDR3 region has 14 residues. CDR3 protein: CAWSGPGYTGELFF. The CDR3 DNA reads as TGTGCCTGGAGTGGCCCGGGGTACACCGGGGAGCTGTTTTTT.

This clone was seen only a few times. The rearrangement links TRBV5-6 to TRBJ1-5, with D possibly matching TRBD1 (5 bases). Germline V gene sequence: CDR1 SGHDT, CDR2 YYEEEE. The CDR3 totals 14 residues. V lost 4 bases, J lost 0 bases, and 8 bases lay in between. CDR3 bases: TGTGCCAGCAGCAAGAGGGGTAGCAATCAGCCCCAGCATTTT. It translates to CASSKRGSNQPQHF.

The rearrangement joins TRBV7-3 to TRBJ2-2; D not certain. The ends were cut back, 3 bases at V and 2 bases at J, with 7 bases in the middle. From germline, CDR1 is SGHTA and CDR2 FQGTGA. The CDR3 covers 14 residues. CDR3 bases: TGTGCCAGCAGCTTGACCTCCAACACCGGGGAGCTGTTTTTT. Translating it yields CASSLTSNTGELFF.

The sample holds one count of this clone. In DNA, the CDR3 is TGCGCCAGCAGCTTAACCAGAGCGAACACCGGGGAGCTGTTTTTT. Translating it yields CASSLTRANTGELFF. The chain combines TRBV5-1 with TRBJ2-2; D is undetermined. In germline, CDR1 is SGHRS, CDR2 YFSETQ. The V and J ends lost 2 bases and 0 bases respectively, with 8 bases between them. This CDR3 is 15 amino acids long.

This clone appeared many times. The chain joins TRBV6-5 to TRBJ1-6; 10 nucleotides match TRBD1. Germline V CDR1 and CDR2: MNHEY, SVGAGI. V shed 6 bases, J shed 9 bases, and the junction held 2 bases outside the gene matches. The length of the CDR3 is 13 residues. The CDR3 reads CASRGTGASPLHF. The DNA for the CDR3 is TGTGCCAGCAGAGGGACAGGGGCTTCACCCCTCCACTTT.

The chain employs TRBV19 and TRBJ1-2, with 9 nucleotides matching TRBD1. The CDR3 has 15 amino acids. Losses at the gene ends were 5 bases for V and 3 bases for J; bases not matched to a gene: 7. Germline V gene data show CDR1 as LNHDA and CDR2 as SQIVND (reference sequence). The CDR3 is CASSRQGVDHYGYTF. DNA of the CDR3: TGTGCCAGTAGTCGACAGGGGGTGGATCACTATGGCTACACCTTC.

This clone was seen more than once but under ten times. The chain employs TRBV6-5 and TRBJ1-4; maybe TRBD1 (5 bases). This CDR3 region has 15 residues. Germline V gene data show CDR1 as MNHEY and CDR2 as SVGAGI. V dropped 8 bases and J dropped 1 base, with 14 bases sitting between them. CDR3 loop: CASRRGGGTNEKLFF. The CDR3 DNA sequence: TGTGCCAGCCGCCGCGGGGGAGGAACTAATGAAAAACTGTTTTTT.

The chain employs TRBV19 and TRBJ1-6; D ambiguous. Trimming shortened V by 7 bases and J by 3 bases, and 7 bases separated the two germline ends. CDR1 and CDR2 from the germline V gene are LNHDA and SQIVND (reference sequence). The CDR3 covers 13 residues. The CDR3 DNA reads as TGTGCCAGTACGGGTGTCTATAATTCACCCCTCCACTTT. It specifies CASTGVYNSPLHF.

This clone was counted a single time. Germline and junction disagree at one end, which may indicate a read error. The rearrangement joins TRBV29-1 to TRBJ2-3; D gene ambiguous. The CDR3 runs 14 residues. Germline V lookup: CDR1 SQVTM, CDR2 ANQGSEA. The DNA of the CDR3 is TGCAGCGTAATCCGAAGGCAGCGCACGGATACGCAGTATTTT. Translated: CSVIRRQRTDTQYF.

This clone showed up just a few times. This chain joins TRBV18 and TRBJ1-6, with 7 bases lining up with TRBD1. The CDR3 sequence is 13 residues long. The V gene's germline CDR1 is KGHSH and CDR2 LQKENI. Germline trimming cut 3 bases from V and 8 bases from J; bases unmatched to any gene: 1. Here the CDR3 reads CASSPQGDSPLHF. The CDR3 DNA follows: TGTGCCAGCTCACCGCAGGGGGATTCACCCCTCCACTTT.

J is TRBJ2-5 and V is TRBV19; 12 positions match TRBD1. The CDR3 is made up of 20 amino acids. J lost 4 bases, V lost 4 bases, and 19 bases had no gene match. Germline V CDR1 and CDR2: LNHDA, SQIVND (reference sequence). The CDR3 bases are TGTGCCAGTAGTAAACAACCCGGGACAGGGGGCGGGGGGCGCCGAGAGACCCAGTACTTC. Amino acid sequence: CASSKQPGTGGGGRRETQYF.

The rearrangement joins TRBV19 to TRBJ1-3, with D uncertain. The CDR3 runs to 14 residues. The V and J ends lost 3 bases and 4 bases respectively, with 10 bases between them. Germline V CDR1 and CDR2: LNHDA, SQIVND (reference sequence). This chain's CDR3 is CASSIWNRGNTIYF. In DNA form, the CDR3 reads TGTGCCAGTAGTATTTGGAACAGAGGAAACACCATATATTTT.

V gene TRBV2 combines with J gene TRBJ2-2, with 7 bases identical to TRBD1. CDR1 and CDR2 from the germline V gene are SNHLY and FYNNEI. The CDR3 loop spans 15 amino acids. Trimming cost V 3 bases and J 3 bases; bases outside gene matches: 4. The CDR3 reads CASSDTGVDTGELFF. DNA of the CDR3: TGTGCCAGCAGTGACACAGGGGTTGACACCGGGGAGCTGTTTTTT.